These T cell receptor beta chains were read from a single sample in a study of blood T cell repertoires in COVID-19. Profiling relied on immunoSEQ multiplex PCR, and the TCRdb table lists in-frame clones only, not all of them. The sample gives 450,000 to 500,000 clones, around 85% of which show up once; 8% to 9.5% is in the top ten. The sample comprised PBMCs or T cells enriched from blood (not recorded which). These receptors were taken from a woman aged 60 to 75 who had recovered from COVID-19. Both conserved end residues are part of each CDR3. Expanded clones are given a class, and other clones once, few, many or no size at all.

>TRBV4-1|NA|TRBJ2-1
CASSQDPRFYNEQFF
>TRBV5-1|NA|TRBJ2-3
CASSPLAGGLTDTQYF
>TRBV4-1|NA|TRBJ2-2
CASNVDRNTGELFF
>TRBV5-1|NA|TRBJ1-4
CASSFLGPPNEKLFF
>TRBV24-1|NA|TRBJ1-2
CATSEPGTVSGGYTF
>TRBV10-3|once|TRBJ1-4
CAIRTGQGNEKLFF
>TRBV5-1|NA|TRBJ1-2
CASSEGQEASGYTF
>TRBV19|NA|TRBJ2-1
CASSTSGVYNEQFF
>TRBV19|NA|TRBJ2-3
CASSSPYRTDTQYF
>TRBV6-1|NA|TRBJ1-5
CASSEAAQAYQPQHF
>TRBV15|NA|TRBJ1-4
CATSADRVGEKLFF
>TRBV9|NA|TRBJ2-2
CASSERNTGELFF
>TRBV10-3|once|TRBJ2-3
CATVRGDTDTQYF
>TRBV7-8|NA|TRBJ1-3
CASSPLGEARSGNTIYF
>TRBV9|few|TRBJ2-2
CASSVVPSSSGELFF
>TRBV2|NA|TRBJ2-1
CASQRGGDNEQFF
>TRBV29-1|NA|TRBJ2-6
CSVVSGANVLTF
>TRBV5-6|NA|TRBJ1-5
CASSLYGGGAVQPQHF
>TRBV4-2|NA|TRBJ2-2
CASSRSMTSGGASGELFF
>TRBV27|NA|TRBJ1-6
CATKPNPGLPLHF
>TRBV3-1/TRBV3-2|NA|TRBJ2-5
CASSQEGSGGARETQYF
>TRBV19|NA|TRBJ1-2
CASRDTQKHGYTF
>TRBV21-1|NA|TRBJ1-1
CASGGRGSLTTEAFF
>TRBV14|NA|TRBJ2-1
CASSQYSSPYNEQFF
>TRBV5-4|NA|TRBJ2-2
CASSSLGGGGTGELFF
>TRBV5-4|NA|TRBJ2-7
CASSLGQVSSYEQYF
>TRBV7-2|NA|TRBJ2-3
CASSLFKSTDTQYF
>TRBV5-1|NA|TRBJ2-1
CASSSGLYSYNEQFF
>TRBV24-1|NA|TRBJ1-5
CATSGGALTKNQPQHF
>TRBV6-5|NA|TRBJ1-5
CASSYGARQPQHF
>TRBV30|NA|TRBJ2-1
CAWDGGAEQFF
>TRBV10-3|NA|TRBJ1-2
CAISVQGLGYTF
>TRBV2|NA|TRBJ2-5
CASSEVGVAGETQYF
>TRBV19|NA|TRBJ2-3
CASSGWGGSWADTQYF